The sequence of this TCR beta chain was determined in a study of blood T cell repertoires in COVID-19. Study-level background: The United States, Italy and Spain were the sources of the acute and convalescent COVID-19 samples.

TCRdb keeps only in-frame clones here, not all; method: immunoSEQ multiplex PCR. Of roughly 310,000 clones in the sample, over 85% were seen once. The CDR3 covers 23 residues. V shed 3 bases, J shed 0 bases, and the junction held 23 bases outside the gene matches. Germline V CDR1 and CDR2: LNHDA, SQIVND (reference sequence). Everyone who took part was about 18 to 90 years old, and they came from about two dozen US areas. Each participant's cohort was designated according to participant-reported clinical history. This TCR was recovered from a man between 60 and 75 years old who had recovered from COVID-19. J is TRBJ2-1 and V is TRBV19; 10 bases match TRBD1. The sequencing input was PBMCs or T cells enriched from blood (not recorded which). The CDR3 region is CASSIFRIRDRGTNPSSYNEQFF. The CDR3 DNA reads TGTGCCAGTAGTATTTTCAGAATCCGGGACAGGGGAACAAACCCAAGCTCCTACAATGAGCAGTTCTTC. The variable domain in full, with the rest retrieved from reference TRBV19 and TRBJ2-1, is DGGITQSPKYLFRKEGQNVTLSCEQNLNHDAMYWYRQDPGQGLRLIYYSQIVNDFQKGDIAEGYSVSREKKESFPLTVTSAQKNPTAFYLCASSIFRIRDRGTNPSSYNEQFFGPGTRLTVL.